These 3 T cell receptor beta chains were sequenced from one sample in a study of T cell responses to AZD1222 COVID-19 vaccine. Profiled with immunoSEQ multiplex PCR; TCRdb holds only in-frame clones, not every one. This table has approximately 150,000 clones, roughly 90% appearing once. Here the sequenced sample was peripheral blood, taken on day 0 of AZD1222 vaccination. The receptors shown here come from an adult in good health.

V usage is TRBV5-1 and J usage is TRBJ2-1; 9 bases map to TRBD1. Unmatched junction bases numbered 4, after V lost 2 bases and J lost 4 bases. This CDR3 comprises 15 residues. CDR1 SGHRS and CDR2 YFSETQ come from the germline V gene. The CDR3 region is CASSFSGQGYNEQFF. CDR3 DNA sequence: TGCGCCAGCAGCTTCTCGGGACAGGGATACAATGAGCAGTTCTTC.

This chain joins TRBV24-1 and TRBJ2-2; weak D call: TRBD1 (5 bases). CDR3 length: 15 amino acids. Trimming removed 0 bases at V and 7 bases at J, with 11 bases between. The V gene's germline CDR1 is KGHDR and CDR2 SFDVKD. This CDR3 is CATSDLAGNHGELFF. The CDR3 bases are TGTGCCACCAGTGATTTGGCAGGGAATCACGGGGAGCTGTTTTTT.

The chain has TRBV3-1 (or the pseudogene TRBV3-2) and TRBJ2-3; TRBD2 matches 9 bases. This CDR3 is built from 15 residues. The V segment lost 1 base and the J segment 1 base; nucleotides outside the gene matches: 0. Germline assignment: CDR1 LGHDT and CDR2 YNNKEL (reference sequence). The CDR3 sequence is CASSQGTSGTDTQYF. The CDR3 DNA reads TGTGCCAGCAGCCAAGGGACTAGCGGCACAGATACGCAGTATTTT.